This T cell receptor beta chain stems from a study of cytomegalovirus exposure and HLA in healthy donors. V lost 1 base and J lost 2; bases outside the gene matches: 3. CDR1 is SGHNT and CDR2 is YYREEE in the germline V gene (reference sequence). This CDR3 is 15 amino acids long. The PCR used 60 Vbeta and 13 Jbeta primers. Produced via immunoSEQ multiplex PCR; TCRdb's table is partial and in-frame only. Of some 220,000 clones listed, over 70% are singletons. The chain combines TRBV5-4 with TRBJ2-5; 9 bases align to TRBD2. Material: PBMCs. The source is a woman aged 55 to 70 in good health and CMV-seropositive. The CDR3 loop reads CASSLKAGGQETQYF. The CDR3 DNA reads as TGTGCCAGCAGCTTGAAGGCGGGGGGGCAAGAGACCCAGTACTTC.